The sequence of this T cell receptor (beta chain) was determined in a study of blood T cell repertoires in COVID-19 (TCRdb year 2020). Concerning the study at large: Samples from collaborators originated in the United States, Italy and Spain and spanned both the acute and convalescent phases of COVID-19. Samples were obtained from the ongoing ImmuneRACE study (first 160 participants) and from over 1,000 subjects provided by 6 global collaborators. The material from the prospective study consisted of cDNA or gDNA derived from T cells, B-cell-depleted T cells, or PBMCs. Sample metadata almost always included a de-identified subject ID, COVID-19 status, age in years and sex. The repertoires were released in a freely available public database meant as a resource for research on the immune response to SARS-CoV-2. HLA class I and class II types, where available, came from metadata supplied by the sample provider rather than from assay-based typing. The dataset comprised deeply sampled blood TCRbeta repertoires from subjects exposed to, actively infected with, or recovered from COVID-19.

Study-wide conclusions, independent of this receptor: The quantity of clinical and demographic metadata differed by source and by participant and was supplied without curation.

At one collaborating source in Seattle, patients were enrolled during active infection and were followed longitudinally through the course of disease. The collaborating institutions used their own protocols to collect whole blood in K2EDTA tubes. Collaborator samples were shipped for TCRbeta analysis as frozen whole blood, isolated PBMCs, or DNA extracted from either sample type. Turning to this clone: Its target antigen remains unknown. No much larger clone exists at a distance of one base, and base qualities are not known.

The immunoSEQ Assay, a bias-controlled multiplex PCR, was used to amplify TCRbeta CDR3 regions from genomic DNA. The published analysis was carried out like this. The number of nucleated cells in each sample was estimated from the amplification of reference gene primers within the assay. To quantify the absolute abundance of each unique TCRbeta CDR3 rearrangement, sequence reads were collapsed and filtered. For each sample, productive Simpson clonality was calculated by taking the square root of Simpson's diversity index across productive rearrangements. TCRdb obtained this table from immuneACCESS and retained in-frame rearrangements with V and J assigned. These tables miss some clones; where compared with another copy, unresolved V genes account for less than half of the shortfall, and the remainder is unexplained. V and J calls and clone size follow that table, whereas D and trimming were derived from the DNA. Within this sample are roughly 440,000 clones, with approximately 88% of them counted one time only. The ten most abundant clones make up about 12% of the sample.

The sequence was obtained from a woman between 50 and 59 years old with COVID-19, enrolled during active disease. Sequenced: peripheral blood.

The sequenced DNA is TGTGCCAGCAGTGATCTCGGACAGGGGGGAACTGAAGCTTTCTTT. It encodes CASSDLGQGGTEAFF. The chain couples TRBV6-1 to TRBJ1-1; the junction holds 10 bases that match TRBD1. The CDR3 measures 15 amino acids from cysteine to phenylalanine. The entry retains the CDR3 DNA only, 45 bases that are in frame from base 1. CDR1 MNHNS and CDR2 SASEGT were looked up in the germline V gene. At the junction V is shortened by 3 bases and J by 5 bases; bases outside the gene matches: 6.